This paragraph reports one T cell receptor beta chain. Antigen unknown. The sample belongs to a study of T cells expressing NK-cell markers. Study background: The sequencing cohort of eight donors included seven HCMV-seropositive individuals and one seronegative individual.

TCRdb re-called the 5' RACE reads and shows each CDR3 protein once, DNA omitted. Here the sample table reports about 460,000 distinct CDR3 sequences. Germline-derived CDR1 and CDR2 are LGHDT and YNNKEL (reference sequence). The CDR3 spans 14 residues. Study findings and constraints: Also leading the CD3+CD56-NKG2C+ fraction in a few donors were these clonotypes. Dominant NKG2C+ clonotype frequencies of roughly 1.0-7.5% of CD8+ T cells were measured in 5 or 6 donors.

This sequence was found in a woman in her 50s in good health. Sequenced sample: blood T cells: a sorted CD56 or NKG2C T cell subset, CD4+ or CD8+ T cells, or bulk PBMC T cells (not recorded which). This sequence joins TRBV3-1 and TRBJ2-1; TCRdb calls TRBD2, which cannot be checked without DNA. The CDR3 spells CASSHSESWEEQFF.